The next 26 T cell receptor beta chains were all read from a single sample in a study of blood T cell repertoires in COVID-19. Generated by immunoSEQ multiplex PCR, the TCRdb table keeps only in-frame clones and is missing some. The sample comprises about 170,000 clones, around four fifths of which are singletons, and around 8.9% rests with the top ten. Sequencing was performed on peripheral blood. All receptors derive from a woman at least 80 years old with COVID-19, enrolled during active disease.

This chain links TRBV19 with TRBJ2-1; D is perhaps TRBD1 (6 bases). The CDR3 is 19 residues long. Germline values: CDR1 LNHDA, CDR2 SQIVND (reference sequence). V was clipped by 2 bases and J by 2 bases, with 22 bases between them. The CDR3 sequence is CASSIRGGGTILTYNEQFF. For the CDR3, the DNA is TGTGCCAGTAGTATACGTGGTGGTGGGACAATACTAACCTACAATGAGCAGTTCTTC.

The chain couples TRBV5-4 to TRBJ2-1; perhaps TRBD1 as D (6 bases). The CDR3 has 13 amino acids. Germline CDR1 is SGHNT and CDR2 is YYREEE (reference sequence). Trimming pared 4 bases from V and 9 bases from J, leaving 14 bases between. The CDR3 DNA sequence: TGTGCCAGCAGCGACCCCAGGGGCGGTGAGCAGTTCTTC. This encodes CASSDPRGGEQFF.

The chain joins TRBV29-1 to TRBJ1-2; TRBD1 matches at 11 bases. The CDR3 has 12 amino acids. V was pared by 7 bases and J by 8 bases, with 6 bases of the junction left unmatched. Per the germline V gene, CDR1 is SQVTM and CDR2 is ANQGSEA. CDR3 bases: TGCAGCGCGGACAGGGGGCGAGGAGGCTACACCTTC. It translates to CSADRGRGGYTF.

This chain connects TRBV2 to TRBJ2-7; D is unclear. Trimming took 4 bases from V and 4 from J, leaving 5 bases between them. The germline gives CDR1 SNHLY, CDR2 FYNNEI. There are 11 residues in the CDR3. The CDR3 loop is CASSGVYEQYF. The CDR3 bases are TGTGCCAGCAGTGGAGTATACGAGCAGTACTTC.

The chain recombines TRBV4-2 with TRBJ2-3; 9 bases match TRBD2. Germline CDR1 is LGHNA and CDR2 is YNFKEQ. The CDR3 sequence is 16 residues long. V shed 1 base and J 6 bases; nucleotides not matched to a gene: 8. In DNA, the CDR3 is TGTGCCAGCAGCCAAGGGCCCAGCGGGGGGCGGGATACGCAGTATTTT. Translated, it gives CASSQGPSGGRDTQYF.

This chain uses TRBV7-8 with TRBJ1-1; 7 nucleotides agree with TRBD1. The germline V gene encodes CDR1 SGHVS and CDR2 FQNEAQ. This CDR3 is 14 amino acids long. J lost 4 bases, V lost 5 bases, and 7 bases had no gene match. The CDR3 region has the DNA TGTGCCAGCAGCCCAACAGGGGTTAGCACTGAAGCTTTCTTT. As protein: CASSPTGVSTEAFF.

The chain has TRBV6-6 and TRBJ1-2, with D perhaps matching TRBD1 (5 bases). Germline CDR1 and CDR2: MNHNY and SVGAGI (reference sequence). This CDR3 region has 13 residues. V was trimmed by 5 bases and J by 8 bases, leaving 15 bases between them. CDR3 in amino acids: CASSVRDSLGYTF. CDR3 bases: TGTGCCAGCAGTGTCCGGGACTCTTTGGGCTACACCTTC.

This rearrangement joins TRBV5-1 to TRBJ2-1; possible D gene TRBD1, 7 bases. The CDR3 is 16 amino acids. Trimming took off 0 bases at V and 6 bases at J, with 16 bases between the two ends. Germline CDR1 SGHRS, CDR2 YFSETQ. The CDR3, as DNA: TGCGCCAGCAGCTTGGGCCCGCGGGACAGCAGCAATGAGCAGTTCTTC. Amino acid sequence: CASSLGPRDSSNEQFF.

The chain recombines TRBV3-1 (or the pseudogene TRBV3-2) with TRBJ1-1, with TRBD1 matching 11 bases. V shed 2 bases and J 6 bases; nucleotides not matched to a gene: 2. CDR1 is LGHDT, CDR2 YNNKEL, per germline (reference sequence). This CDR3 is 14 amino acids long. The CDR3 DNA is TGTGCCAGCAGCCAACCGGGACAGGGGGCTGAAGCTTTCTTT. It translates to CASSQPGQGAEAFF.

The chain couples TRBV27 to TRBJ2-7; the D gene is possibly TRBD1 (6 bases). Trimming pared 2 bases from V and 8 bases from J, leaving 22 bases between. The CDR3 is 16 amino acids. Germline CDR1 reads MNHEY; CDR2 reads SMNVEV (reference sequence). DNA of the CDR3: TGTGCCAGCAGTTTAGGCGGCAGGGGCCTCCTGACCCAGCAGTACTTC. Its translation: CASSLGGRGLLTQQYF.

The chain joins TRBV19 to TRBJ2-2, with 11 bases lining up with TRBD2. Trimming took 5 bases from V and 5 from J; bases not matched to a gene: 10. Germline values: CDR1 LNHDA, CDR2 SQIVND (reference sequence). The CDR3 runs 17 residues. The CDR3 bases are TGTGCCAGTAGTTATCGTCGGCTAGCGGGGGGAACCGGGGAGCTGTTTTTT. This sequence encodes CASSYRRLAGGTGELFF.

A single count supports this clone. The rearrangement joins TRBV5-4 to TRBJ2-3, with 7 bases lining up with TRBD2. Germline V lookup: CDR1 SGHNT, CDR2 YYREEE (reference sequence). V was clipped by 6 bases and J by 0 bases; unmatched bases: 10. CDR3 length equals 16 residues. The DNA of the CDR3 is TGTGCCAGCAAACTTGGGAGGGGCACTAGCACAGATACGCAGTATTTT. The encoded protein is CASKLGRGTSTDTQYF.

The chain joins TRBV15 to TRBJ2-2; D is ambiguous. CDR1 LNHNV and CDR2 YYDKDF come from the germline V gene (reference sequence). The V end lost 0 bases, the J end lost 8 bases, and 7 bases lay between the germline ends. This CDR3 has 13 residues. The CDR3 spells CATSRDLLGELFF. For the CDR3, the DNA is TGTGCCACCAGCAGAGATCTCTTAGGGGAGCTGTTTTTT.

The genes are TRBV4-2 and TRBJ1-2, with D possibly matching TRBD1 (5 bases). From germline, CDR1 is LGHNA and CDR2 YNFKEQ. The V gene lost 0 bases and the J gene lost 0 bases, with 11 bases spanning the gap. This CDR3 comprises 16 residues. The CDR3 nucleotides are TGTGCCAGCAGCCAAGATCCCCAGGGCACTAACTATGGCTACACCTTC. As protein: CASSQDPQGTNYGYTF.

V and J are TRBV19 and TRBJ1-1, with 7 positions matching TRBD1. Trimming at V came to 6 bases and at J to 5 bases, leaving 9 bases not matched to a gene. The CDR3 consists of 14 residues. CDR1 is LNHDA, CDR2 SQIVND, per germline (reference sequence). CDR3 residues: CASRETGFRTEAFF. DNA for the CDR3: TGTGCCAGTAGAGAGACAGGGTTTCGAACTGAAGCTTTCTTT. The complete variable domain, with remaining parts taken from reference TRBV19 and TRBJ1-1, reads DGGITQSPKYLFRKEGQNVTLSCEQNLNHDAMYWYRQDPGQGLRLIYYSQIVNDFQKGDIAEGYSVSREKKESFPLTVTSAQKNPTAFYLCASRETGFRTEAFFGQGTRLTVV.

V usage is TRBV12-3 or TRBV12-4 and J usage is TRBJ1-1; tentative D call: TRBD1 (5 bases). The germline V and J ends were trimmed by 6 bases and 3 bases, with 11 bases remaining between them. The CDR3 length is 13 residues. CDR3 sequence: CASRFGGDTEAFF. The CDR3 DNA is TGTGCCAGCAGATTCGGAGGGGACACTGAAGCTTTCTTT.

This clone is a singleton in its sample. The chain combines TRBV14 with TRBJ1-2, with D tentatively TRBD1 (6 bases). V was clipped by 0 bases and J by 5 bases, with 13 bases between them. Germline-derived CDR1 and CDR2 are SGHDN and FVKESK. CDR3 length: 15 residues. DNA of the CDR3: TGTGCCAGCAGCCAAGATCTTAGGACAGCATATGGCTACACCTTC. This translates into CASSQDLRTAYGYTF.

The chain joins TRBV14 to TRBJ1-1; 10 nucleotides align to TRBD1. The CDR3 runs 14 residues. CDR1 is SGHDN, CDR2 FVKESK, per germline. The J segment lost 4 bases and the V segment lost 1 base, leaving 0 bases of the junction unmatched. The chain's CDR3 is CASSQGTGGTEAFF. The CDR3 DNA sequence: TGTGCCAGCAGCCAAGGGACAGGGGGCACTGAAGCTTTCTTT.

The CDR3 coding sequence is TGTGCCAGCAGCTTGAACCCGGGACTAGCGGACGAGCAGTACTTC. Its translation: CASSLNPGLADEQYF. The chain combines TRBV11-1 with TRBJ2-7; TRBD2 matches 11 bases. Germline V CDR1 and CDR2: SGHAT, FQDESV (reference sequence). Unmatched junction bases numbered 6, after V lost 3 bases and J lost 5 bases. CDR3 length: 15 residues.

The chain combines TRBV6-5 with TRBJ2-7; TRBD2 aligns across 9 bases. This CDR3 contains 15 residues. The V segment lost 2 bases and the J segment 3 bases; nucleotides outside the gene matches: 5. Germline CDR1 is MNHEY and CDR2 is SVGAGI. CDR3: CASSYGGGGYYEQYF. The CDR3 coding sequence is TGTGCCAGCAGTTACGGCGGGGGGGGATACTACGAGCAGTACTTC.

The chain recombines TRBV6-1 with TRBJ2-6; no clear D. The V end lost 4 bases, the J end lost 0 bases, and 10 bases lay between the germline ends. This CDR3 is built from 16 residues. The V gene's germline CDR1 is MNHNS and CDR2 SASEGT. CDR3 protein: CASSGEVGSGANVLTF. CDR3 DNA sequence: TGTGCCAGCAGTGGAGAGGTCGGCTCTGGGGCCAACGTCCTGACTTTC.

The chain couples TRBV21-1 to TRBJ1-5; the table's D gene call, TRBD1, was not cross checked with the DNA. TRBV21-1 is listed as a pseudogene. The CDR3 is 13 residues long. CDR3 DNA: TGTGCCAGCAGCAAAGTCATCAATCAGCCCCAGCATTTT. Protein: CASSKVINQPQHF.

V usage is TRBV10-1 and J usage is TRBJ2-7; 16 nucleotides agree with TRBD2. Germline CDR1 and CDR2: WNHNN and SYGVQD (reference sequence). The CDR3 length is 17 residues. J gave up 4 bases and V 11 bases, and 14 bases lay outside the gene matches. CDR3 DNA sequence: TGCGCCGGCCTCGGGACTAGCGGGAGGGATTCCAAATACGAGCAGTACTTC. It encodes CAGLGTSGRDSKYEQYF.

V and J are TRBV5-1 and TRBJ1-4; the D is unclear. With 0 bases removed from V and 0 bases from J, the gap between germline ends came to 6 bases. The germline V gene has CDR1 SGHRS and CDR2 YFSETQ. This CDR3 region has 15 residues. The CDR3 DNA reads as TGCGCCAGCAGCTTGGTGGCAGCAACTAATGAAAAACTGTTTTTT. It translates to CASSLVAATNEKLFF.

V usage is TRBV7-6 and J usage is TRBJ2-5, with D possibly TRBD1 on 5 matching bases. Germline CDR1 and CDR2: SGHVS and FNYEAQ. The V end was cut by 1 base, the J end by 2 bases, with 11 bases between. The CDR3 runs 15 residues. This CDR3 is CASSLVVTAQETQYF. Written as DNA, the CDR3 is TGTGCCAGCAGCTTAGTGGTGACAGCTCAAGAGACCCAGTACTTC.

As DNA, the CDR3 is TGTGCCAGTAGTATACCGACAGGGTTGGGATCCGATACGCAGTATTTT. It encodes CASSIPTGLGSDTQYF. The rearrangement joins TRBV19 to TRBJ2-3, with 7 bases matching TRBD1. CDR1 is LNHDA and CDR2 is SQIVND in the germline V gene (reference sequence). V was pared by 2 bases and J by 6 bases, with 11 bases of the junction left unmatched. The CDR3 consists of 16 residues.